Shown below are 21 T cell receptor beta chains from a single sample sequenced in a study of blood T cell repertoires in COVID-19. Profiled with immunoSEQ multiplex PCR; TCRdb holds only in-frame clones, not every one. The sample includes about 89,000 clones, just under 80% seen only once; the top ten take roughly 6%. Sequenced material: peripheral blood. The receptors stem from a man aged 65 to 79 with COVID-19, enrolled during active disease.

V gene TRBV11-2 combines with J gene TRBJ2-1; D is possibly TRBD2 (6 bases). CDR3 size: 17 residues. Trimming left V 0 bases short and J 4 bases short, with 16 bases between. Germline V CDR1 and CDR2: SGHAT, FQNNGV. The CDR3 region is CASSLDLPIGGYNEQFF. The CDR3 region has the DNA TGTGCCAGCAGCTTAGATCTCCCTATTGGGGGGTACAATGAGCAGTTCTTC. The full variable domain, rest sourced from reference TRBV11-2 and TRBJ2-1, is EAGVAQSPRYKIIEKRQSVAFWCNPISGHATLYWYQQILGQGPKLLIQFQNNGVVDDSQLPKDRFSAERLKGVDSTLKIQPAKLEDSAVYLCASSLDLPIGGYNEQFFGPGTRLTVL.

The chain uses TRBV5-6 and TRBJ2-5; TRBD1 agrees at 9 bases. The CDR3 runs to 15 residues. Germline CDR1 SGHDT, CDR2 YYEEEE. V was clipped by 0 bases and J by 2 bases; unmatched bases: 2. CDR3: CASSLGGQGQETQYF. In DNA, the CDR3 is TGTGCCAGCAGCTTGGGGGGACAGGGACAAGAGACCCAGTACTTC.

The chain is built from TRBV28 and TRBJ2-1; 7 bases line up with TRBD2. This CDR3 contains 14 residues. V shed 5 bases, J shed 4 bases, and the junction held 5 bases outside the gene matches. CDR1 and CDR2 from the germline V gene are MDHEN and SYDVKM. CDR3 in DNA: TGTGCCAGCAGTCCCGGGACTACATACAATGAGCAGTTCTTC. Translated: CASSPGTTYNEQFF.

V gene TRBV30 combines with J gene TRBJ1-5, with TRBD1 matching over 10 bases. The CDR3 is 14 residues long. Germline V gene lookup returns CDR1 GTSNPN and CDR2 SVGIG (reference sequence). J gave up 4 bases and V 2 bases, and 2 bases lay outside the gene matches. CDR3 residues: CAWSSGQGNQPQHF. In nucleotides, the CDR3 is TGTGCCTGGAGTTCGGGACAGGGGAATCAGCCCCAGCATTTT.

This chain uses TRBV7-2 with TRBJ2-7; 12 nucleotides match TRBD2. CDR1 and CDR2 (germline): SGHTA, FQGNSA. The CDR3 runs to 16 residues. V lost 1 base to trimming and J lost 2 bases; unmatched junction nucleotides: 3. The CDR3 spells CASSLVGTSGPYEQYF. CDR3 nucleotide sequence: TGTGCCAGCAGCTTAGTAGGGACTAGCGGGCCCTACGAGCAGTACTTC.

J is TRBJ1-5 and V is TRBV15, with TRBD1 as a possible D gene (6 bases). V was shortened by 5 bases and J by 9 bases, with 20 bases between the two germline ends. The germline gives CDR1 LNHNV, CDR2 YYDKDF (reference sequence). The CDR3 totals 15 residues. The CDR3 DNA follows: TGTGCCACCAGCCCCTTGGGGACACTTAGTGGGCCCCAGCATTTT. It specifies CATSPLGTLSGPQHF.

This clone was found a few times. This chain joins TRBV9 and TRBJ1-4; D possibly corresponds to TRBD1 (5 bases). CDR3 length equals 14 residues. Trimming stripped 4 bases from V and 0 bases from J, with 7 bases between. Germline V CDR1 and CDR2: SGDLS, YYNGEE. The CDR3 DNA follows: TGTGCCAGCAGCCCAGGGACAACTAATGAAAAACTGTTTTTT. Translated, it gives CASSPGTTNEKLFF.

This clone was seen once. The chain recombines TRBV4-3 with TRBJ2-5; possible D gene TRBD2, 5 bases. There are 16 residues in the CDR3. Germline V gene data show CDR1 as LGHNA and CDR2 as YSLEER. V shed 3 bases and J shed 4 bases, with 18 bases lying between them. The CDR3 bases are TGCGCCAGCAGCCACCGTAAACTAGTCTTCCGAGAGACCCAGTACTTC. Amino acids: CASSHRKLVFRETQYF.

The rearrangement uses TRBV5-6 and TRBJ2-5; weak D call: TRBD1 (5 bases). Per the germline V gene, CDR1 is SGHDT and CDR2 is YYEEEE. The CDR3 has 15 amino acids. The V gene lost 4 bases and the J gene lost 5 bases, with 18 bases spanning the gap. The DNA for the CDR3 is TGTGCCAGCAGCACAAGACAGACGACCAGGGAGACCCAGTACTTC. Protein sequence: CASSTRQTTRETQYF.

The rearrangement joins TRBV19 to TRBJ2-2; 7 positions agree with TRBD2. J lost 5 bases, V lost 4 bases, and 4 bases had no gene match. The CDR3 runs to 14 residues. CDR1 and CDR2 (germline): LNHDA, SQIVND (reference sequence). DNA of the CDR3: TGTGCCAGTAGTACACTAGCGCGGACCGGGGAGCTGTTTTTT. Protein sequence: CASSTLARTGELFF.

The rearrangement joins TRBV5-6 to TRBJ1-5; D remains unclear. Germline V lookup: CDR1 SGHDT, CDR2 YYEEEE. This CDR3 contains 13 residues. Between the trimmed V and J ends, which lost 6 bases and 7 bases, there was a span of 14 bases. CDR3 sequence reads: CASTGGGGQPQHF. CDR3 bases: TGTGCCAGCACGGGAGGAGGCGGACAGCCCCAGCATTTT.

The chain employs TRBV7-9 and TRBJ2-2, with 7 bases identical to TRBD1. CDR3 size: 16 residues. Germline CDR1 reads SEHNR; CDR2 reads FQNEAQ (reference sequence). V dropped 5 bases and J dropped 6; count of bases not matched to a gene: 12. The CDR3 here is CASSGDRASGAGELFF. DNA for the CDR3: TGTGCCAGCAGCGGGGACAGAGCCTCAGGGGCCGGGGAGCTGTTTTTT.

V and J are TRBV7-2 and TRBJ2-1; 12 bases are shared with TRBD2. Unmatched junction bases numbered 2, after V lost 1 base and J lost 7 bases. The CDR3 consists of 15 residues. CDR1 is SGHTA, CDR2 FQGNSA, per germline. The CDR3 DNA sequence: TGTGCCAGCAGCTTAGAAGGGACTAGCGGGAATGAGCAGTTCTTC. Amino acid sequence: CASSLEGTSGNEQFF.

The V gene is TRBV2, the J gene TRBJ2-7; a weak D match, TRBD2 (5 bases). The CDR3 sequence is 14 residues long. Germline values: CDR1 SNHLY, CDR2 FYNNEI. Trimming took off 8 bases at V and 2 bases at J, with 16 bases between the two ends. CDR3 amino acids: CASSQGEGTYEQYF. The CDR3 DNA reads as TGTGCCAGCTCCCAAGGTGAGGGCACCTACGAGCAGTACTTC.

Only one count was recorded for this clone. DNA of the CDR3: TGTGCCAGCAGCTTGGGAGTTGCAACTAATGAAAAACTGTTTTTT. Protein sequence: CASSLGVATNEKLFF. The chain has TRBV5-4 and TRBJ1-4, with D hard to call. CDR3 length: 15 residues. Germline V lookup: CDR1 SGHNT, CDR2 YYREEE (reference sequence). The V end was cut by 0 bases, the J end by 0 bases, with 6 bases between.

The table lists this clone with a few counts. The chain uses TRBV5-4 and TRBJ1-2, with 9 bases aligning to TRBD1. The germline V gene has CDR1 SGHNT and CDR2 YYREEE (reference sequence). This CDR3 is 15 amino acids long. V shed 1 base and J 6 bases; nucleotides not matched to a gene: 7. CDR3 bases: TGTGCCAGCAGCTTGTGGGACAGGGAGCACGATGGCTACACCTTC. Translating gives CASSLWDREHDGYTF.

V gene TRBV28 combines with J gene TRBJ1-4; the D is unclear. The CDR3 is made up of 12 amino acids. Germline V gives CDR1 MDHEN, CDR2 SYDVKM. The V end lost 8 bases, the J end lost 4 bases, and 8 bases lay between the germline ends. CDR3: CASGLYNEKLFF. In DNA form, the CDR3 reads TGTGCCAGCGGGCTCTATAATGAAAAACTGTTTTTT.

The chain combines TRBV5-5 with TRBJ2-3; TRBD2 matches at 11 bases. This CDR3 is 17 amino acids long. V lost 0 bases to trimming and J lost 0 bases; unmatched junction nucleotides: 3. The germline CDR1 and CDR2 sequences are SGHKS and YYEKEE (reference sequence). CDR3 region: CASSLGTSGPSTDTQYF. For the CDR3, the DNA is TGTGCCAGCAGCTTGGGGACTAGCGGGCCCAGCACAGATACGCAGTATTTT.

The V gene is TRBV28, the J gene TRBJ1-1; D might be TRBD1 (6 bases). Germline V gives CDR1 MDHEN, CDR2 SYDVKM. The CDR3 is made up of 15 amino acids. Deletions cut 6 bases from V and 1 base from J, with 15 bases between. In DNA form, the CDR3 reads TGTGCCAGCAGCCCGAGGGGGACGGGGAACACTGAAGCTTTCTTT. This gives the protein CASSPRGTGNTEAFF. The variable domain in full, completed from reference TRBV28 and TRBJ1-1, reads DVKVTQSSRYLVKRTGEKVFLECVQDMDHENMFWYRQDPGLGLRLIYFSYDVKMKEKGDIPEGYSVSREKKERFSLILESASTNQTSMYLCASSPRGTGNTEAFFGQGTRLTVV.

The sample holds one count of this clone. The chain is built from TRBV5-5 and TRBJ1-3, with no clear D. The CDR3 has 16 amino acids. Germline CDR1 and CDR2: SGHKS and YYEKEE (reference sequence). The germline V and J ends were trimmed by 0 bases and 1 base, with 11 bases remaining between them. CDR3 sequence (DNA): TGTGCCAGCAGCTTGGGAGGGCAAACTTCTGGAAACACCATATATTTT. It encodes CASSLGGQTSGNTIYF.

CDR3: CATSDPGTSGREPGELFF. The CDR3 nucleotides are TGTGCCACCAGTGACCCCGGGACTAGCGGGAGGGAGCCCGGGGAGCTGTTTTTT. V usage is TRBV24-1 and J usage is TRBJ2-2; 16 bases align to TRBD2. Trimming cost V 4 bases and J 6 bases; bases outside gene matches: 7. CDR3 length: 18 residues. The germline V gene encodes CDR1 KGHDR and CDR2 SFDVKD.